Shown below are 21 T cell receptor beta chains from a single sample sequenced in a study of regulatory T cells in long-lasting Graves disease. Time point of the sample: newly diagnosed GD, antithyroid drugs for less than 3 months. Researchers made the TCR library from RNA that was extracted from PBMCs. With iRepertoire HTBI primers and Arm-PCR of CDR3 regions, TCR beta libraries were built. Each CDR3 protein gets one entry after TCRdb re-called the multiplex PCR reads with MiXCR. The sample consists of roughly 500,000 distinct CDR3 sequences, roughly 13% of them appearing once. The sample was also reused in another study, on T cells in Graves' hyperthyroidism and ophthalmopathy.

The source was peripheral blood mononuclear cells (PBMCs), collected at new diagnosis, from a patient treated with antithyroid drugs. The source is a man aged 30 to 45 with Graves disease.

This clonotype was seen ten or more times. The rearrangement links TRBV6-1 to TRBJ2-7, with 10 bases that match TRBD2. CDR3 length: 14 amino acids. The ends lost 6 bases at V and 2 bases at J; junction bases unmatched: 4. Germline V gene sequence: CDR1 MNHNS, CDR2 SASEGT. The CDR3 spells CASRGLAPTYEQYF. CDR3 nucleotides: TGTGCCAGCAGGGGACTAGCGCCAACCTACGAGCAGTACTTC.

A note on this clonotype: A much larger clonotype is one base distant, so this may be a read error. The chain has TRBV7-6 and TRBJ2-7, with D possibly being TRBD2 (6 bases). Germline CDR1 is SGHVS and CDR2 is FNYEAQ. Trimming cost V 5 bases and J 5 bases, with 13 bases left between them. The CDR3 is 13 residues long. CDR3 coding DNA: TGTGCCAGCAGCGATTGGACTAAACACGAGCAGTACTTC. Amino acids: CASSDWTKHEQYF.

There are many counts of this clonotype. The CDR3 region is CSTSGNVNEQFF. As DNA, the CDR3 is TGTTCGACTAGCGGGAATGTTAATGAGCAGTTCTTC. The chain has TRBV30 and TRBJ2-1, with TRBD2 matching 11 bases. The CDR3 loop spans 12 amino acids. Germline CDR1 and CDR2: GTSNPN and SVGIG (reference sequence).

There are many counts of this clonotype. The rearrangement joins TRBV24-1 to TRBJ2-2, with a weak D call TRBD2 (6 bases). The CDR3 has 19 residues. From germline, CDR1 is KGHDR and CDR2 SFDVKD. The ends were cut back, 0 bases at V and 1 base at J, with 17 bases in the middle. CDR3: CATSDLPRGGPLNTGELFF. The CDR3 DNA is TGTGCCACCAGTGATTTGCCCCGGGGAGGACCTTTGAACACCGGGGAGCTGTTTTTT.

The chain couples TRBV20-1 to TRBJ2-5; perhaps TRBD2 as D (6 bases). V lost 3 bases and J 5 bases, leaving 13 bases between the germline ends. The CDR3 length is 13 residues. Germline V gene sequence: CDR1 DFQATT, CDR2 SNEGSKA (reference sequence). In nucleotides, the CDR3 is TGCAGTGCTAGCAAGGAGGGGCGGGAGACCCAGTACTTC. It encodes CSASKEGRETQYF.

This clonotype has at least ten counts. The CDR3 region is CASSPWGTSGFNEQFF. The DNA for the CDR3 is TGTGCCAGCAGTCCCTGGGGGACTAGCGGTTTTAATGAGCAGTTCTTC. V is TRBV27 and J is TRBJ2-1; the match to TRBD2 covers 11 bases. J lost 7 bases, V lost 5 bases, and 10 bases had no gene match. Per the germline V gene, CDR1 is MNHEY and CDR2 is SMNVEV (reference sequence). The CDR3 is 16 amino acids.

The chain combines TRBV28 with TRBJ2-3, with 13 bases that match TRBD2. Trimming removed 5 bases from V and 1 base from J; junction bases left unmatched: 6. CDR3 length equals 17 residues. Germline V gives CDR1 MDHEN, CDR2 SYDVKM. The DNA of the CDR3 is TGTGCCAGCAGTCCGGGGACTAGCGGGATCGGCACAGATACGCAGTATTTT. It is translated as CASSPGTSGIGTDTQYF.

This clonotype has ten or more counts. The chain carries TRBV30 and TRBJ2-7; 9 nucleotides line up with TRBD2. This CDR3 region has 15 residues. In germline, CDR1 is GTSNPN, CDR2 SVGIG (reference sequence). J lost 4 bases, V lost 0 bases, and 7 bases had no gene match. The CDR3 loop is CAWSVLGGGAYEQYF. CDR3 DNA sequence: TGTGCCTGGAGTGTTTTGGGCGGGGGGGCTTACGAGCAGTACTTC.

The rearrangement links TRBV12-3 or TRBV12-4 to TRBJ2-7; the match to TRBD1 covers 10 bases. CDR3 length equals 13 residues. V shed 8 bases and J 6 bases; nucleotides not matched to a gene: 7. CDR3 sequence reads: CASSGTGVSEQYF. The CDR3 DNA is TGTGCCAGCTCCGGGACAGGGGTGTCCGAGCAGTACTTC.

V and J are TRBV12-3 or TRBV12-4 and TRBJ2-1, with D unclear. This CDR3 contains 11 residues. V lost 7 bases, J lost 8 bases, and 9 bases lay in between. CDR3 amino acids: CASNRDHEQFF. The CDR3 region has the DNA TGTGCCAGCAACCGCGACCATGAGCAGTTCTTC.

The chain is built from TRBV7-6 and TRBJ2-5; 8 nucleotides match TRBD2. J was trimmed by 3 bases and V by 8 bases; bases with no gene match: 11. The CDR3 length is 15 residues. The V gene's germline CDR1 is SGHVS and CDR2 FNYEAQ. The CDR3 spells CASPGPLLAEETQYF. The CDR3 nucleotides read TGTGCCAGCCCGGGACCTCTACTAGCGGAAGAGACCCAGTACTTC.

This clonotype occurred many times. The chain has TRBV6-2 or TRBV6-3 and TRBJ2-3; D unclear. The length of the CDR3 is 14 residues. V gave up 6 bases and J gave up 5 bases, with 15 bases separating them. Germline lookup yields CDR1 MNHEY and CDR2 SVGEGT. The CDR3 protein is CASREIYTGDTQYF. The CDR3 nucleotides are TGTGCCAGCAGGGAGATCTACACGGGAGATACGCAGTATTTT.

This clonotype was observed a few times. The chain is built from TRBV10-3 and TRBJ2-3, with 11 nucleotides matching TRBD2. The J segment lost 2 bases and the V segment lost 6 bases, leaving 7 bases of the junction unmatched. The CDR3 covers 16 residues. In germline, CDR1 is ENHRY, CDR2 SYGVKD. For the CDR3, the DNA is TGTGCCATCAGCGATCCTAGCGGGGGGTTCACAGATACGCAGTATTTT. Translating gives CAISDPSGGFTDTQYF.

Notes on this clonotype: A read error may explain this, as a much larger clone is one base away. The chain recombines TRBV7-2 with TRBJ2-2, with TRBD1 identical over 7 bases. CDR1 and CDR2 from the germline V gene are SGHTA and FQGNSA. This CDR3 comprises 15 residues. The CDR3 DNA is TGTGCCAGCAGCCCACGACAGGGAAACACCGGGGAGCTGTCTTTT. This encodes CASSPRQGNTGELSF. Variable domain in full (rest from reference TRBV7-2 and TRBJ2-2): GAGVSQSPSNKVTEKGKDVELRCDPISGHTALYWYRQSLGQGLEFLIYFQGNSAPDKSGLPSDRFSAERTGGSVSTLTIQRTQQEDSAVYLCASSPRQGNTGELSFGEGSRLTVL.

The rearrangement joins TRBV29-1 to TRBJ1-1; D uncertain. Germline loops: CDR1 SQVTM, CDR2 ANQGSEA. The CDR3 has 12 amino acids. Trimming shortened V by 2 bases and J by 5 bases, and 9 bases separated the two germline ends. The CDR3 loop reads CSVEFGGTEAFF. In DNA, the CDR3 is TGCAGCGTTGAATTTGGTGGGACTGAAGCTTTCTTT.

Only a few counts were recorded for this clonotype. The J gene is TRBJ2-3, the V gene TRBV20-1, with D possibly TRBD1 on 6 matching bases. CDR1 and CDR2 from the germline V gene are DFQATT and SNEGSKA (reference sequence). The CDR3 totals 16 residues. V lost 5 bases, J lost 2 bases, and 20 bases lay in between. The CDR3 DNA is TGCAGTGCTTTTGGGGGCTACTCAATAGACACAGATACGCAGTATTTT. It yields the protein CSAFGGYSIDTDTQYF.

This clonotype occurred many times. The chain uses TRBV11-2 and TRBJ2-7; unclear D gene. V was trimmed by 5 bases and J by 4 bases, leaving 9 bases between them. Germline V gene data show CDR1 as SGHAT and CDR2 as FQNNGV. The CDR3 length is 12 residues. CDR3 nucleotides: TGTGCCAGCAGCGAAGGGTTGTACGAGCAGTACTTC. Translation gives CASSEGLYEQYF.

J is TRBJ2-1 and V is TRBV29-1; tentative D call: TRBD2 (6 bases). With 6 bases removed from V and 0 bases from J, the gap between germline ends came to 18 bases. This CDR3 comprises 16 residues. Germline V CDR1 and CDR2: SQVTM, ANQGSEA. CDR3 amino acids: CSVVELAWGSYNEQFF. The CDR3 region has the DNA TGCAGCGTCGTAGAACTAGCTTGGGGCTCCTACAATGAGCAGTTCTTC.

In this sample, this clonotype turned up many times. J is TRBJ1-1 and V is TRBV5-1; a possible D gene is TRBD1 (5 bases). This CDR3 comprises 13 residues. The germline V gene has CDR1 SGHRS and CDR2 YFSETQ. Trimming shortened V by 2 bases and J by 2 bases, and 7 bases separated the two germline ends. Here the CDR3 reads CASSLGANTEAFF. CDR3 bases: TGCGCCAGCAGCTTAGGGGCCAACACTGAAGCTTTCTTT.

Ten or more counts support this clonotype. V gene TRBV29-1 combines with J gene TRBJ2-7; 7 bases fit TRBD1. Germline CDR1 reads SQVTM; CDR2 reads ANQGSEA. V dropped 6 bases and J dropped 1; count of bases not matched to a gene: 12. The CDR3 extends over 15 amino acids. CDR3 sequence: CSVALGGLASYEQYF. The CDR3 DNA reads as TGCAGCGTCGCCTTAGGGGGCCTAGCATCCTACGAGCAGTACTTC.

This chain connects TRBV12-3 or TRBV12-4 to TRBJ2-4; 7 positions agree with TRBD2. The CDR3 consists of 14 residues. V was clipped by 8 bases and J by 2 bases; unmatched bases: 6. The CDR3 loop is CASGYGGTKNIQYF. The CDR3 bases are TGTGCCAGCGGTTACGGGGGGACCAAAAACATTCAGTACTTC.